One sample yielded the 8 T cell receptor beta chains listed below, sequenced in a study of human T cells and chemical hapten exposure. TCRdb redid the calling of the RACE reads with MiXCR, one entry per CDR3 protein. This table has 45,000 or so distinct CDR3 sequences, nearly 4.5% appearing once. Time point of the sample: healthy volunteer bleed at 2 weeks. Total RNA was isolated from whole blood that had not been fractionated. Sequencing was performed on whole blood. These receptors all come from a human donor in good health. Some clones in this sample may be carry-over from other donors' samples.

The chain is built from TRBV6-5 and TRBJ2-7, with TRBD1 as a possible D gene (6 bases). The germline V gene encodes CDR1 MNHEY and CDR2 SVGAGI. V lost 5 bases and J 5 bases, leaving 19 bases between the germline ends. This CDR3 is 15 amino acids long. The CDR3 protein is CASSPDSYLGDEQYF. The CDR3 DNA follows: TGTGCCAGCAGTCCGGACAGTTATTTAGGGGACGAGCAGTACTTC.

This clonotype was seen ten or more times. The chain carries TRBV14 and TRBJ2-7; TRBD1 agrees at 7 bases. J gave up 2 bases and V 3 bases, and 10 bases lay outside the gene matches. The CDR3 length is 16 residues. Germline CDR1 and CDR2: SGHDN and FVKESK. The CDR3 DNA sequence: TGTGCCAGCAGCCACGCCCCGGGACAGCAAACCTACGAGCAGTACTTC. This gives the protein CASSHAPGQQTYEQYF.

Ten or more counts support this clonotype. This sequence joins TRBV6-6 and TRBJ2-3; 11 bases fit TRBD2. Per germline, CDR1 MNHNY and CDR2 SVGAGI (reference sequence). V trimming: 10 bases; J trimming: 6 bases; junction bases outside the gene matches: 9. The CDR3 totals 14 residues. The CDR3 protein is CATKLAGEGDTQYF. The CDR3 bases are TGTGCCACCAAACTAGCGGGAGAGGGGGATACGCAGTATTTT.

The genes are TRBV30 and TRBJ2-5; the D gene is possibly TRBD1 (5 bases). Trimming took off 2 bases at V and 8 bases at J, with 15 bases between the two ends. Germline assignment: CDR1 GTSNPN and CDR2 SVGIG (reference sequence). The CDR3 totals 13 residues. The CDR3 is CAWSTTGPRTQYF. The DNA of the CDR3 is TGTGCCTGGAGTACTACAGGCCCAAGAACCCAGTACTTC.

This clonotype was seen at least ten times. The V and J genes are TRBV28 and TRBJ2-6; D is undetermined. The CDR3 totals 17 residues. Trimming cost V 10 bases and J 0 bases, with 19 bases left between them. Germline loops: CDR1 MDHEN, CDR2 SYDVKM. CDR3: CATLIAGPLSGANVLTF. In nucleotides, the CDR3 is TGTGCCACCCTTATAGCAGGCCCCCTCTCTGGGGCCAACGTCCTGACTTTC.

This clonotype has more than one count but fewer than ten. The chain recombines TRBV28 with TRBJ2-2; a possible D gene is TRBD2 (5 bases). The CDR3 is made up of 15 amino acids. Between the trimmed V and J ends, which lost 2 bases and 3 bases, there was a span of 10 bases. Per germline, CDR1 MDHEN and CDR2 SYDVKM. This chain's CDR3 is CASSLRGLYTGELFF. CDR3 DNA: TGTGCCAGCAGTTTACGGGGTCTTTACACCGGGGAGCTGTTTTTT.

The sample holds a few counts of this clonotype. The chain combines TRBV24-1 with TRBJ2-7; weak D call: TRBD2 (5 bases). Trimming shortened V by 6 bases and J by 0 bases, and 11 bases separated the two germline ends. The CDR3 has 14 residues. From germline, CDR1 is KGHDR and CDR2 SFDVKD. CDR3 nucleotides: TGTGCCACCAGTCCTTCGGGAAGCTCCTACGAGCAGTACTTC. Translated: CATSPSGSSYEQYF.

This clonotype showed up many times. The rearrangement uses TRBV18 and TRBJ1-1, with 7 nucleotides matching TRBD1. In germline, CDR1 is KGHSH, CDR2 LQKENI. This CDR3 is 13 amino acids long. The ends lost 3 bases at V and 8 bases at J; junction bases unmatched: 6. CDR3 sequence: CASSPPDRTEAFF. The CDR3 DNA reads TGTGCCAGCTCACCCCCGGACAGGACAGAAGCTTTCTTT.